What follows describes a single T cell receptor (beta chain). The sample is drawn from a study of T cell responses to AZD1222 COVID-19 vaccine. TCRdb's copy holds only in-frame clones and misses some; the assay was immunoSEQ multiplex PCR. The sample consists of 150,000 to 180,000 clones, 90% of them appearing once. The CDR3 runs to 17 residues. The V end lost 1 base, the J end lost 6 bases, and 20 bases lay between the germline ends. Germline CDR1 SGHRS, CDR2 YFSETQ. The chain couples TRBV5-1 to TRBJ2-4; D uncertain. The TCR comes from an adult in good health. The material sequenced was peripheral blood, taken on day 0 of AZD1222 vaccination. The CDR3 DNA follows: TGCGCCAGCAGCTTGAATCAAGGGCTCACACAATCAAACATTCAGTACTTC. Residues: CASSLNQGLTQSNIQYF.